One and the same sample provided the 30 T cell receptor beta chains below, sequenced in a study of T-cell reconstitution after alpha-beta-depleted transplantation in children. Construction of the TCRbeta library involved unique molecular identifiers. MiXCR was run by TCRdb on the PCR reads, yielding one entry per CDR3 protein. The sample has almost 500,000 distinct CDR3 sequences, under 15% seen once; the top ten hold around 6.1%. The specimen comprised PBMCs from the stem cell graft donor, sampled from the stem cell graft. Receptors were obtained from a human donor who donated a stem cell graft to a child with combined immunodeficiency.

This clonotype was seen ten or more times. The CDR3 coding sequence is TGTGCCAGCAGTCGACAGGGGGCGGGCAATCAGCCCCAGCATTTT. Translating it yields CASSRQGAGNQPQHF. J is TRBJ1-5 and V is TRBV12-3 or TRBV12-4; 10 bases fit TRBD1. V lost 5 bases and J lost 2; bases outside the gene matches: 3. The CDR3 loop spans 15 amino acids.

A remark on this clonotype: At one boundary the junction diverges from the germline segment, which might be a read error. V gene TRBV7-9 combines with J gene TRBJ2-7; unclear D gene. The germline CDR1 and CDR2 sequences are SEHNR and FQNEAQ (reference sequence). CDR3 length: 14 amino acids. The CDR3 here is CASSPSGPSSPGCF. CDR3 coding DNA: TGTGCCAGCAGCCCCTCGGGCCCCTCAAGCCCCGGGTGCTTC.

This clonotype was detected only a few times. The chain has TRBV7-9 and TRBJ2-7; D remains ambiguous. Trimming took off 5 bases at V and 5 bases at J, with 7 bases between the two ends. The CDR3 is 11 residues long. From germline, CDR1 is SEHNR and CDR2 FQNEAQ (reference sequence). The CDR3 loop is CASSPYNEQYF. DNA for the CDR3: TGTGCCAGCAGCCCCTATAACGAGCAGTACTTC.

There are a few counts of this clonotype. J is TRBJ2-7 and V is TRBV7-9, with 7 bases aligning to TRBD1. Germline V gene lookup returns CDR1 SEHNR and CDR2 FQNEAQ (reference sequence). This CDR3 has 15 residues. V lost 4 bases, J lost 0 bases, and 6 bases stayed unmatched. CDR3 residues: CASSSDRSDSYEQYF. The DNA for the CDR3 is TGTGCCAGCAGCTCGGACAGGTCGGACTCCTACGAGCAGTACTTC.

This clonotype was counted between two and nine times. CDR3 bases: TGTGCCAGCAGCCTGACTAGCTCCGGGAGTGTATCAGATACGCAGTATTTT. This translates into CASSLTSSGSVSDTQYF. The rearrangement links TRBV5-5 to TRBJ2-3; TRBD2 aligns across 7 bases. V lost 4 bases and J lost 4; bases outside the gene matches: 15. The CDR3 is 17 amino acids. The germline V gene encodes CDR1 SGHKS and CDR2 YYEKEE (reference sequence).

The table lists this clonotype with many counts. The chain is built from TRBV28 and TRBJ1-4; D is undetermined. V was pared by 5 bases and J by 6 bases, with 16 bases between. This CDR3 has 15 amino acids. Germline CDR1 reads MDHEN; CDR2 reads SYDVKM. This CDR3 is CASSLYPGRDEKLFF. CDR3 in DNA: TGTGCCAGCAGTCTCTACCCCGGACGGGATGAAAAACTGTTTTTT. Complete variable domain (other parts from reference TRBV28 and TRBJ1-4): DVKVTQSSRYLVKRTGEKVFLECVQDMDHENMFWYRQDPGLGLRLIYFSYDVKMKEKGDIPEGYSVSREKKERFSLILESASTNQTSMYLCASSLYPGRDEKLFFGSGTQLSVL.

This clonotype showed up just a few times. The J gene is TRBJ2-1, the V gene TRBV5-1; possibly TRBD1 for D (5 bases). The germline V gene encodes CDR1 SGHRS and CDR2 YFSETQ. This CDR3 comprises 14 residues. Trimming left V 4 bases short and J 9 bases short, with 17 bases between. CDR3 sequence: CASSVTPSGLEQFF. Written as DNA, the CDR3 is TGCGCCAGCAGCGTGACTCCTTCAGGGCTTGAGCAGTTCTTC.

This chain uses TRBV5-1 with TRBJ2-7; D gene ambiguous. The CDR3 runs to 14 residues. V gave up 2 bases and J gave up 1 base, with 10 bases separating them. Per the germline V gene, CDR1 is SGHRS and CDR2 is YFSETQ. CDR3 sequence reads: CASSFSDGSYEQYF. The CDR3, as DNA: TGCGCCAGCAGCTTTTCGGACGGTTCCTACGAGCAGTACTTC.

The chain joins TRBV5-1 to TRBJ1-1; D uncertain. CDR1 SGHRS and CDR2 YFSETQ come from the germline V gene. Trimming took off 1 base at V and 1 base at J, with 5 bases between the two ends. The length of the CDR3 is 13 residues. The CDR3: CASSLYQNTEAFF. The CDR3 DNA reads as TGCGCCAGCAGCTTGTATCAGAACACTGAAGCTTTCTTT.

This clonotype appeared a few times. The DNA of the CDR3 is TGTGCCAGCACCTTACAGGGTTCCTCTGAAGCTTTCTTT. Amino acid sequence: CASTLQGSSEAFF. V is TRBV12-3 or TRBV12-4 and J is TRBJ1-1; tentatively, D is TRBD1 (6 bases). The CDR3 is made up of 13 amino acids. V lost 7 bases, J lost 6 bases, and 15 bases lay in between.

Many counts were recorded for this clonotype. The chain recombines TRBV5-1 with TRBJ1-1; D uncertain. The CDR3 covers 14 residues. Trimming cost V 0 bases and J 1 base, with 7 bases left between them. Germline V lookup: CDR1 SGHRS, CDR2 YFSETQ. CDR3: CASSLAGTNTEAFF. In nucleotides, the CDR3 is TGCGCCAGCAGCTTGGCGGGTACGAACACTGAAGCTTTCTTT. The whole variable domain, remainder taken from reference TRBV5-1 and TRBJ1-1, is KAGVTQTPRYLIKTRGQQVTLSCSPISGHRSVSWYQQTPGQGLQFLFEYFSETQRNKGNFPGRFSGRQFSNSRSEMNVSTLELGDSALYLCASSLAGTNTEAFFGQGTRLTVV.

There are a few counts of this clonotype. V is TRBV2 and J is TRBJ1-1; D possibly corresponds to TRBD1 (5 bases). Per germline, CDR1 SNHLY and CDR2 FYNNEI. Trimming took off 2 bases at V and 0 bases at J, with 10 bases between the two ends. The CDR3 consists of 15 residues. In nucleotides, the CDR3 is TGTGCCAGCAGTGAAACAGGTTTGATGAACACTGAAGCTTTCTTT. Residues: CASSETGLMNTEAFF.

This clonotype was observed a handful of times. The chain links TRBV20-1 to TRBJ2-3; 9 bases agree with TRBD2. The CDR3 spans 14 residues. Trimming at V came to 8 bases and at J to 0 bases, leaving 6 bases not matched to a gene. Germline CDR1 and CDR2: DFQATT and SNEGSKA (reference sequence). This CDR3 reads CSRTSEISTDTQYF. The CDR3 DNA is TGCAGTCGGACTAGCGAGATTAGCACAGATACGCAGTATTTT.

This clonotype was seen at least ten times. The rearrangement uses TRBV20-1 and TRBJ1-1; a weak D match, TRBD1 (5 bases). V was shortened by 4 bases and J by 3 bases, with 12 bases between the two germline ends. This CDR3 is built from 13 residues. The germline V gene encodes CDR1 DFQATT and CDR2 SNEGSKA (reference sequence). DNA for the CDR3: TGCAGTGCTAAGGGGCTGGGGGACACTGAAGCTTTCTTT. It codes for CSAKGLGDTEAFF.

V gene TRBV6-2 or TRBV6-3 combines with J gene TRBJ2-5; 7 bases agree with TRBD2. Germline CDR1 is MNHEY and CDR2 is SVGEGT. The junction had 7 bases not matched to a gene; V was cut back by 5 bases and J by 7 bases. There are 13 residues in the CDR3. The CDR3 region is CASSIGGSGTQYF. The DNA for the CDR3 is TGTGCCAGCAGTATCGGGGGGAGTGGGACCCAGTACTTC.

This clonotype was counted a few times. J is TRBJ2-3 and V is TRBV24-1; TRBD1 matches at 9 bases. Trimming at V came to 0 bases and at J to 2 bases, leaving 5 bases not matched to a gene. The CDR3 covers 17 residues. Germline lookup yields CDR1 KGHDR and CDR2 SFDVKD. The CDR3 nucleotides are TGTGCCACCAGTGATTTGGGAGGGGACAGGGTCACAGATACGCAGTATTTT. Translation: CATSDLGGDRVTDTQYF.

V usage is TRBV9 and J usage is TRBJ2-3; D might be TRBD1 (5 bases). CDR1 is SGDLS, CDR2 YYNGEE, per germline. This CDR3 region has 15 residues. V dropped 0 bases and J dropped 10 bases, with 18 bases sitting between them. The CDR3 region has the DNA TGTGCCAGCAGCGTAGGAGGCAGGGATGGAGAGGCGCAGTATTTT. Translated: CASSVGGRDGEAQYF. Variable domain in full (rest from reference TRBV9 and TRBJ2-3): DSGVTQTPKHLITATGQRVTLRCSPRSGDLSVYWYQQSLDQGLQFLIQYYNGEERAKGNILERFSAQQFPDLHSELNLSSLELGDSALYFCASSVGGRDGEAQYFGPGTRLTVL.

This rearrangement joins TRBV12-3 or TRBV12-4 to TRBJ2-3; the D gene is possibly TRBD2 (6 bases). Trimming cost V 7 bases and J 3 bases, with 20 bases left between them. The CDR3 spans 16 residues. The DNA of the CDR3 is TGTGCCAGCATCCTACCGGGACTTTCATTTACAGATACGCAGTATTTT. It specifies CASILPGLSFTDTQYF.

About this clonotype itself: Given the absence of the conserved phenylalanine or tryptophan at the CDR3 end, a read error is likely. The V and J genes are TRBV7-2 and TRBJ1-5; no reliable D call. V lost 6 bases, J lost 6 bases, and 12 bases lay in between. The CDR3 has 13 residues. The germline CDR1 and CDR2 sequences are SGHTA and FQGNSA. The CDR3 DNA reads TGTGCCAGCAGTCGTTTTTTAAGTCAGCCCCAGCATTAT. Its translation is CASSRFLSQPQHY.

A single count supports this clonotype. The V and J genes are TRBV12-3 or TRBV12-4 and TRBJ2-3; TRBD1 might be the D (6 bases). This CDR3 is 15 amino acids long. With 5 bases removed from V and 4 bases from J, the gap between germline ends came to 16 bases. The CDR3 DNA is TGTGCCAGCAGTCTATGGACAGCTTTACCAGATACGCAGTATTTT. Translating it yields CASSLWTALPDTQYF.

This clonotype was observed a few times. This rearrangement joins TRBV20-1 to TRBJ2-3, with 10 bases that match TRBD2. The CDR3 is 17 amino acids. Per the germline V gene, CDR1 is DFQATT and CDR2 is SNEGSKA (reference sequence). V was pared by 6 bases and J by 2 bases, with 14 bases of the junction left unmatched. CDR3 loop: CSARHTKREGYTDTQYF. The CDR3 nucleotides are TGCAGTGCGAGACATACGAAGCGGGAGGGTTACACAGATACGCAGTATTTT.

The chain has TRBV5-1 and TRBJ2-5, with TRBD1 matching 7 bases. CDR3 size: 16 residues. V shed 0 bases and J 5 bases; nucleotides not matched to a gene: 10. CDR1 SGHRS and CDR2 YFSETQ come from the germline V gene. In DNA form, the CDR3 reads TGCGCCAGCAGCTTGGCAGGAAACAGGGGCTCGGAGACCCAGTACTTC. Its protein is CASSLAGNRGSETQYF.

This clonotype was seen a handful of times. The CDR3 loop is CASSLVPAREQYF. The CDR3 DNA reads as TGTGCCAGCAGCTTAGTACCAGCAAGGGAGCAGTACTTC. The rearrangement joins TRBV11-2 to TRBJ2-7; unclear D gene. Germline CDR1 SGHAT, CDR2 FQNNGV. The CDR3 extends over 13 amino acids. V lost 1 base, J lost 7 bases, and 11 bases lay in between. The full variable domain, completed using reference TRBV11-2 and TRBJ2-7, is EAGVAQSPRYKIIEKRQSVAFWCNPISGHATLYWYQQILGQGPKLLIQFQNNGVVDDSQLPKDRFSAERLKGVDSTLKIQPAKLEDSAVYLCASSLVPAREQYFGPGTRLTVT.

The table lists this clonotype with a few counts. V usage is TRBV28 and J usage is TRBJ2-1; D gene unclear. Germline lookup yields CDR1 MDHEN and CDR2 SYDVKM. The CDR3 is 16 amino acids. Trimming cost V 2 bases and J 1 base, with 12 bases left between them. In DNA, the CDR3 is TGTGCCAGCAGTTTACTTGGTATCCCTTCCTACAATGAGCAGTTCTTC. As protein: CASSLLGIPSYNEQFF.

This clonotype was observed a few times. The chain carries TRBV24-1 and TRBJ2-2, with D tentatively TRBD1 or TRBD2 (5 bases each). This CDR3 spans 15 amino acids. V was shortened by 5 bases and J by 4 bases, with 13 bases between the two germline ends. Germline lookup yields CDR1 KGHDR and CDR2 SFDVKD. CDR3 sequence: CATSGPGPLTGELFF. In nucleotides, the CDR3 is TGTGCCACCAGTGGGCCGGGGCCTCTCACCGGGGAGCTGTTTTTT.

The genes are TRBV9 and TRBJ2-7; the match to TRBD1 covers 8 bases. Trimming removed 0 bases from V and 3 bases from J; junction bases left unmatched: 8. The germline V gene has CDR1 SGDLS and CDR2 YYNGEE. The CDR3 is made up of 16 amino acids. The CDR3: CASSVGQGRGVYEQYF. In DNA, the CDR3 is TGTGCCAGCAGCGTAGGACAGGGGAGAGGTGTCTACGAGCAGTACTTC.

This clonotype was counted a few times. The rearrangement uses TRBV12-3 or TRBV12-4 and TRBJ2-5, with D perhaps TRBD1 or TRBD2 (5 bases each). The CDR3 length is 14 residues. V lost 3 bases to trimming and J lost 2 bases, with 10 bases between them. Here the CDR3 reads CASSFGTNQETQYF. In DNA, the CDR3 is TGTGCCAGCAGTTTCGGGACGAATCAAGAGACCCAGTACTTC.

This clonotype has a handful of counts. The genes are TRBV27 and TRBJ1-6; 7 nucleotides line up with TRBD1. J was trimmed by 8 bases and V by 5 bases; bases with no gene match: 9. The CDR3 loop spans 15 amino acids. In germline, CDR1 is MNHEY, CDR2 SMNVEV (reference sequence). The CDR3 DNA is TGTGCCAGCAGTCCCCTAACAGGGGCAGATTCACCCCTCCACTTT. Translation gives CASSPLTGADSPLHF.

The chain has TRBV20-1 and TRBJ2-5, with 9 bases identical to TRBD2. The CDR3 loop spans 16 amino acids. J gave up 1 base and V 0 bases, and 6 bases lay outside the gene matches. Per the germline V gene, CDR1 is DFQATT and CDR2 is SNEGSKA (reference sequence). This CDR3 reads CSARDPWTSAQETQYF. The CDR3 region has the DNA TGCAGTGCTAGAGATCCTTGGACTAGCGCCCAAGAGACCCAGTACTTC.

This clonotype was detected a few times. The CDR3 nucleotides read TGTGCCAGCAGCAAGAGACTAGCGGCACCTTTCTCCTACGAGCAGTACTTC. Translated: CASSKRLAAPFSYEQYF. The rearrangement uses TRBV3-1 and TRBJ2-7; 9 bases are shared with TRBD2. The germline V gene encodes CDR1 LGHDT and CDR2 YNNKEL (reference sequence). With V trimmed by 5 bases and J by 0 bases, 11 bases remained unmatched. The CDR3 totals 17 residues.